This T cell receptor (beta chain) was identified during a study of identical twins. From the 5' RACE reads, TCRdb called clonotypes with MiXCR, one entry per CDR3 protein. This table holds approximately 700,000 distinct CDR3 sequences, around 6% found once. This clonotype has only a few counts. The antigen is unknown. Germline assignment: CDR1 LNHNV and CDR2 YYDKDF (reference sequence). This CDR3 has 16 amino acids. The trim removed 0 bases at V and 6 bases at J, leaving 5 bases unmatched. General study points: The same donors were not followed; conclusions instead depended on cross-sectional statistical analysis. Models underestimated out-of-frame TCR alpha sharing in monozygotic twins. Within beta out-of-frame sequences, the excess sharing observed between twins was weaker.

The chain joins TRBV15 to TRBJ2-2, with 9 positions matching TRBD1. The receptor's source is a man between 18 and 35 years old in good health. The sample was naive T cells sorted from blood. The CDR3 nucleotides read TGTGCCACCAGCAGAGAGGGACAGGGTGGGTCCGGGGAGCTGTTTTTT. Amino acid sequence: CATSREGQGGSGELFF.